A single sample gave rise to the 16 T cell receptor beta chains below, sequenced in a study of blood T cells in healthy people across ages. Primed by a sample-barcoded 5' primer and a J-beta primer mix, a second PCR proceeded for roughly 7 to 12 cycles. TCRdb ran MiXCR on the 5' RACE reads and lists one entry per CDR3 protein. Among roughly 860,000 distinct CDR3 sequences listed, approximately 59% were seen once. The sequencing sample was made of blood. These receptors were obtained from a man aged 25 to 40 in good health.

This chain uses TRBV27 with TRBJ2-1, with TRBD2 identical over 10 bases. The germline CDR1 and CDR2 sequences are MNHEY and SMNVEV (reference sequence). With V trimmed by 2 bases and J by 7 bases, 8 bases remained unmatched. This CDR3 has 16 residues. CDR3 DNA sequence: TGTGCCAGCAGTTTAGACACTAGCGGGGCAGCGAATGAGCAGTTCTTC. Its protein is CASSLDTSGAANEQFF.

This clonotype came up once. The gene calls are TRBV7-9 and TRBJ2-5, with D possibly matching TRBD2 (6 bases). Trimming removed 1 base at V and 11 bases at J, with 23 bases between. CDR1 and CDR2 from the germline V gene are SEHNR and FQNEAQ (reference sequence). This CDR3 has 16 amino acids. The CDR3 DNA sequence: TGTGCCAGCAGCTTAGGCGGCATGGGATCGACGGGGGAGCAGTACTTC. It is translated as CASSLGGMGSTGEQYF.

The V and J genes are TRBV27 and TRBJ2-1; D remains ambiguous. The CDR3 covers 13 residues. Germline V gives CDR1 MNHEY, CDR2 SMNVEV (reference sequence). Trimming shortened V by 2 bases and J by 12 bases, and 14 bases separated the two germline ends. The CDR3 is CASSLVLTVPQFF. The DNA for the CDR3 is TGTGCCAGCAGTTTAGTACTAACGGTACCGCAGTTCTTC.

The V call is TRBV14, the J call TRBJ2-7; unclear D gene. The germline CDR1 and CDR2 sequences are SGHDN and FVKESK. Trimming took off 1 base at V and 2 bases at J, with 12 bases between the two ends. The CDR3 covers 15 residues. CDR3 amino acids: CASSQGSQVTYEQYF. DNA for the CDR3: TGTGCCAGCAGCCAAGGATCCCAGGTCACCTACGAGCAGTACTTC.

The chain combines TRBV4-2 with TRBJ2-2; tentative D call: TRBD2 (6 bases). This CDR3 region has 16 residues. CDR1 is LGHNA, CDR2 YNFKEQ, per germline. V lost 1 base and J 1 base, leaving 10 bases between the germline ends. The CDR3 loop is CASSQGRGGNTGELFF. CDR3 bases: TGTGCCAGCAGCCAAGGAAGGGGAGGGAACACCGGGGAGCTGTTTTTT.

V is TRBV7-2 and J is TRBJ2-1; D is undetermined. Germline-derived CDR1 and CDR2 are SGHTA and FQGNSA. V was pared by 3 bases and J by 4 bases, with 7 bases between. This CDR3 has 13 residues. The CDR3: CTSSFRQYNEQFF. The DNA of the CDR3 is TGTACCAGCAGCTTCCGACAATACAATGAGCAGTTCTTC.

The CDR3 reads CASSVGTFTDTQYF. DNA for the CDR3: TGTGCCAGCAGCGTCGGCACATTCACAGATACGCAGTATTTT. This chain uses TRBV7-3 with TRBJ2-3; D gene uncertain. This CDR3 has 14 amino acids. Germline CDR1 and CDR2: SGHTA and FQGTGA. V lost 5 bases and J lost 2, with 11 bases in between.

The V call is TRBV5-1, the J call TRBJ2-3; 8 bases are shared with TRBD1. Germline V gives CDR1 SGHRS, CDR2 YFSETQ. Trimming cost V 3 bases and J 2 bases; bases outside gene matches: 5. The CDR3 spans 15 residues. The CDR3, as DNA: TGCGCCAGCAGCTCACAGGGGGTGACCACAGATACGCAGTATTTT. Amino acid sequence: CASSSQGVTTDTQYF.

V and J are TRBV5-6 and TRBJ2-5; D remains ambiguous. CDR3 length: 14 amino acids. With 0 bases removed from V and 3 bases from J, the gap between germline ends came to 9 bases. CDR1 and CDR2 (germline): SGHDT, YYEEEE. In nucleotides, the CDR3 is TGTGCCAGCAGCTTGGTAAGGGATGAAGAGACCCAGTACTTC. This codes for CASSLVRDEETQYF.

The chain combines TRBV12-3 or TRBV12-4 with TRBJ2-7; TRBD2 agrees at 7 bases. The CDR3 is made up of 13 amino acids. V lost 4 bases to trimming and J lost 6 bases; unmatched junction nucleotides: 6. CDR3 residues: CASSSGLVLEQYF. DNA for the CDR3: TGTGCCAGCAGTTCCGGACTAGTTCTCGAGCAGTACTTC.

This chain connects TRBV3-1 to TRBJ2-3, with 8 bases matching TRBD2. The germline V gene encodes CDR1 LGHDT and CDR2 YNNKEL (reference sequence). The CDR3 runs to 16 residues. The V segment lost 4 bases and the J segment 4 bases; nucleotides outside the gene matches: 10. The CDR3 region has the DNA TGTGCCAGCAGCCTCTCCGGGACTAGGAGGGCAGATACGCAGTATTTT. This gives the protein CASSLSGTRRADTQYF.

The rearrangement joins TRBV9 to TRBJ1-6; 8 bases agree with TRBD1. The CDR3 has 18 residues. Trimming at V came to 4 bases and at J to 7 bases, leaving 16 bases not matched to a gene. Germline V lookup: CDR1 SGDLS, CDR2 YYNGEE. The CDR3 spells CASSPRDRGNPWNSPLHF. The CDR3 bases are TGTGCCAGCAGCCCTAGAGACAGGGGAAACCCTTGGAATTCACCCCTCCACTTT. Full variable domain (remainder filled in from reference TRBV9 and TRBJ1-6): DSGVTQTPKHLITATGQRVTLRCSPRSGDLSVYWYQQSLDQGLQFLIQYYNGEERAKGNILERFSAQQFPDLHSELNLSSLELGDSALYFCASSPRDRGNPWNSPLHFGNGTRLTVT.

The rearrangement links TRBV16 to TRBJ1-2; 8 bases are shared with TRBD1. Germline CDR1 KGHSY, CDR2 FQNENV. There are 16 residues in the CDR3. V lost 2 bases, J lost 7 bases, and 12 bases stayed unmatched. CDR3 DNA sequence: TGTGCCAGCAGCCAAAGCCCCCCTCAGGGGGCGATTGGCTACACCTTC. Translated: CASSQSPPQGAIGYTF.

The chain employs TRBV12-3 or TRBV12-4 and TRBJ1-2, with 9 bases matching TRBD1. The CDR3 loop spans 16 amino acids. V was clipped by 6 bases and J by 5 bases; unmatched bases: 13. The CDR3 sequence: CASRVDRTGDLYGYTF. The CDR3 DNA reads as TGTGCCAGCAGGGTTGACCGGACAGGGGACCTATATGGCTACACCTTC.

This clonotype was counted between two and nine times. The V call is TRBV7-6, the J call TRBJ2-1; 15 nucleotides line up with TRBD2. CDR3 size: 15 residues. Germline values: CDR1 SGHVS, CDR2 FNYEAQ. J was trimmed by 9 bases and V by 6 bases; bases with no gene match: 6. The CDR3 nucleotides read TGTGCCAGCAGTTCAGGACTAGCGGGGGGGCGTGAGCAGTTCTTC. Protein: CASSSGLAGGREQFF.

The chain is built from TRBV28 and TRBJ2-4, with 11 bases identical to TRBD1. Trimming took 6 bases from V and 8 from J; bases not matched to a gene: 15. There are 17 residues in the CDR3. Per germline, CDR1 MDHEN and CDR2 SYDVKM. The CDR3 nucleotides read TGTGCCAGCAGACCCCGGCCAGGACAGGGGGCGATGGACATTCAGTACTTC. Protein: CASRPRPGQGAMDIQYF.